The entry that follows covers one T cell receptor beta chain sequence. Its antigen remains unidentified. The junction departs from the called germline gene at one end, perhaps through a read error. This specimen comes from a study of Tregs in tolerant kidney transplant recipients. General study results and limits: Nucleotide sequences could not be compared across some patients' samples due to primer changes. In tolerant patients, donor-specific Tregs outgrew total Tregs, suggesting antigen-driven expansion.

Recipients received nonmyeloablative bone marrow transplants from related graft donors, with transient mixed chimerism. The method was immunoSEQ multiplex PCR; TCRdb's version includes in-frame clones alone and lacks a portion of them. The table includes about 64,000 clones, more than 75% detected once. CDR1 and CDR2 from the germline V gene are KGHSH and LQKENI. The CDR3 totals 16 residues. The chain carries TRBV18 and TRBJ1-1; 10 bases are a match to TRBD1. The specimen was CD4+ T cells from blood (PBMCs), collected 6 months after the transplant. The clonotype originates from a human patient who received a combined kidney and bone marrow transplant. A subset of T cells may come from the graft donor. This chain's CDR3 is CASSPLKDRGNTEASF. The CDR3 DNA sequence: TGTGCCAGCTCACCGTTAAAGGACAGGGGGAACACTGAAGCTTCCTTT.